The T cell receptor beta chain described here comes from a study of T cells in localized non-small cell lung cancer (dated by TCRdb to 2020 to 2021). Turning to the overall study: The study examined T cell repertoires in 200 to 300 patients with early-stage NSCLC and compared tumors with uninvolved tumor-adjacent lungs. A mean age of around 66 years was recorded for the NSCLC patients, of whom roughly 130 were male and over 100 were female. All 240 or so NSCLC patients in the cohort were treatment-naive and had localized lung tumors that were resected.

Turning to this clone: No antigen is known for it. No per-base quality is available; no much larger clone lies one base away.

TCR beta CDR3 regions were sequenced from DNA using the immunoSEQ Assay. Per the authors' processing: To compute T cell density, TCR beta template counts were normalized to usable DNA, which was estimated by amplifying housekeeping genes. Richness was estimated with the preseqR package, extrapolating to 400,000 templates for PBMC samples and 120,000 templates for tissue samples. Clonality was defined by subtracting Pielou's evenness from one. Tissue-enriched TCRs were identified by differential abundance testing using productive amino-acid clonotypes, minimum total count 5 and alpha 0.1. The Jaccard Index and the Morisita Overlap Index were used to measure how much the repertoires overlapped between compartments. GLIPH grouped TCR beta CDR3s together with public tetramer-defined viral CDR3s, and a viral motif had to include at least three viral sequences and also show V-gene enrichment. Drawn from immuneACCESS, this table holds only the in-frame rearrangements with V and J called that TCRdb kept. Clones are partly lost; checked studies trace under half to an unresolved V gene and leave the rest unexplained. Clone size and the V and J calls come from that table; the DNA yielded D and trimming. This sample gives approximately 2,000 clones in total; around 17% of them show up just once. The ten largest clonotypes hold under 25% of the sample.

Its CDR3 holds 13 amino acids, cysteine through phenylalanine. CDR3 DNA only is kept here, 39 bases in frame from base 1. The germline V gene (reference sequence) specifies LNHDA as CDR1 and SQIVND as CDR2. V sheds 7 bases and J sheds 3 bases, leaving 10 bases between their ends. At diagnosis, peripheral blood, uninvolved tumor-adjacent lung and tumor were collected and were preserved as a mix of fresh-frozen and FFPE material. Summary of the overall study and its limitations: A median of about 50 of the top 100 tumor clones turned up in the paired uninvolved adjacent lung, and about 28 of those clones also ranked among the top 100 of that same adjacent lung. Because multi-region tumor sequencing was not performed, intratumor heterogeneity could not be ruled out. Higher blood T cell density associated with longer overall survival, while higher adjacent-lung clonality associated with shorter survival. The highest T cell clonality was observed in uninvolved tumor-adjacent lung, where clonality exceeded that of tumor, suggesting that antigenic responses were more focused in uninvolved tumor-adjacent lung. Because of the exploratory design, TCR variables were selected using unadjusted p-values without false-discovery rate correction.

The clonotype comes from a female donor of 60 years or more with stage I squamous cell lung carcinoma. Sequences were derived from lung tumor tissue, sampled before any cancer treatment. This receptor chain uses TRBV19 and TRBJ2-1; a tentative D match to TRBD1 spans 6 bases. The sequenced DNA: TGTGCCAGTATGGGCAGGGGCTACAATGAGCAGTTCTTC. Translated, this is CASMGRGYNEQFF.